This TCR beta chain came from a study of cytomegalovirus exposure and HLA in healthy donors. Regarding the study as a whole: Generally TCR sequences proved uncommon, though certain public TCRs appeared in numerous donors.

Note on this clone: Its cognate antigen is unknown.

PCR involved 60 Vbeta and 13 Jbeta primers. Measured with immunoSEQ multiplex PCR; TCRdb has only the in-frame clones, and not every one. The sample holds about 160,000 clones, around 88% seen once. The sequencing sample was made of PBMCs. The TCR originated in a young woman in good health and CMV-seronegative.

The CDR3 is CASSQGDRGIETQYF. The CDR3 coding sequence is TGCGCCAGCAGCCAAGGGGACAGGGGAATAGAGACCCAGTACTTC. The rearrangement links TRBV4-1 to TRBJ2-5; 10 nucleotides match TRBD1. CDR3 size: 15 residues. Germline CDR1 and CDR2: MGHRA and YSYEKL. V was clipped by 1 base and J by 4 bases; unmatched bases: 3.